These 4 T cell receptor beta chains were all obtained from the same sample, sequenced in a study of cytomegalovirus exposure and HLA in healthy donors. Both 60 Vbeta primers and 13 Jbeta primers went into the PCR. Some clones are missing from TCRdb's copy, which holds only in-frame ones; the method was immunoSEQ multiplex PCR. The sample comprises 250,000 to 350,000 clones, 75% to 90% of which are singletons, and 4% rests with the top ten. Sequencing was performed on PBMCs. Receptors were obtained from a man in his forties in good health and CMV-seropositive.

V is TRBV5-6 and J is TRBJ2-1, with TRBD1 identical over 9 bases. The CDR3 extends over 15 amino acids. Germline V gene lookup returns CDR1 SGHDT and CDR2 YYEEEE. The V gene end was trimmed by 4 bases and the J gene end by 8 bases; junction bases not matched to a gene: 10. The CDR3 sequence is CASSAGTGLVDEQFF. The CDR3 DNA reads TGTGCCAGCAGCGCCGGGACAGGGCTAGTGGATGAGCAGTTCTTC.

CDR3 sequence: CASSAGTTGEQYF. Written as DNA, the CDR3 is TGTGCCAGCAGTGCCGGGACAACTGGCGAGCAGTACTTC. The chain uses TRBV25-1 and TRBJ2-7, with D possibly matching TRBD1 (6 bases). The CDR3 totals 13 residues. The V end was cut by 4 bases, the J end by 6 bases, with 13 bases between. CDR1 and CDR2 from the germline V gene are MGHDK and SYGVNS.

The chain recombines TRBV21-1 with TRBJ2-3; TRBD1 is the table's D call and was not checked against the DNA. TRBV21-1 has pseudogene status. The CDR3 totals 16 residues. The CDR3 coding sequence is TGTGCCAGCACCAAAGGGGTTAGGGGGACCACAGATACGCAGTATTTT. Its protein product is CASTKGVRGTTDTQYF.

CDR3 amino acids: CASSHGRQGANTEAFF. The CDR3 region has the DNA TGTGCCAGCAGCCACGGTCGGCAGGGGGCGAACACTGAAGCTTTCTTT. The rearrangement links TRBV28 to TRBJ1-1; 8 nucleotides match TRBD1. The junction had 10 bases not matched to a gene; V was cut back by 6 bases and J by 1 base. The CDR3 is 16 residues long. Germline assignment: CDR1 MDHEN and CDR2 SYDVKM.